The rows below give T cell receptor beta chains drawn from one sample of a study of CD8 T cells in Susac syndrome. TCRdb fed the immunoSEQ multiplex PCR reads into MiXCR, producing one record per CDR3 protein. Found here are around 140,000 distinct CDR3 sequences, around 95% of them singletons; the top ten hold more than 0.14%. The material sequenced was CD4+ T cells from PBMCs. These receptors were taken from a human donor with Susac syndrome. The CDR3 runs from the conserved cysteine through the conserved F or W. D genes are given only for firm matches. Only some rows state a clone size, as once, few, many or a class for expanded clones.

V	D	size	J	CDR3	DNA
TRBV5-1	-	-	TRBJ2-4	CASRTTGLAKNIQYF	TGCGCCAGCAGGACAACAGGACTAGCCAAAAACATTCAGTACTTC
TRBV7-9	-	once	TRBJ2-3	CASSFRGQGADTQYF	TGTGCCAGCAGCTTTAGGGGCCAAGGGGCAGATACGCAGTATTTT
TRBV18	-	-	TRBJ2-3	CASSPGADTQYF	TGTGCCAGCTCCCCCGGGGCGGATACGCAGTATTTT
TRBV19	-	-	TRBJ2-5	CASSPGWGQETQYF	TGTGCCAGTAGTCCCGGATGGGGTCAAGAGACCCAGTACTTC
TRBV12-3/TRBV12-4	TRBD1	-	TRBJ1-2	CASSTQGRSGYTF	TGTGCCAGCAGCACACAGGGGAGGAGTGGCTACACCTTC
TRBV6-6	-	-	TRBJ2-7	CASSSTSYEQYF	TGTGCCAGCAGTTCTACTAGCTACGAGCAGTACTTC
TRBV5-1	TRBD1	-	TRBJ1-1	CASSLTRDRGPNTEAFF	TGCGCCAGCAGCTTAACTCGGGACAGGGGCCCGAACACTGAAGCTTTCTTT
TRBV5-1	-	-	TRBJ2-6	CASSSRAAGRFSGANVLTF	TGCGCCAGCAGCTCGCGGGCGGCGGGACGGTTCTCTGGGGCCAACGTCCTGACTTTC
TRBV7-6	-	-	TRBJ2-7	CASSLEAVTYEQYF	TGTGCCAGCAGCTTAGAGGCGGTTACCTACGAGCAGTACTTC
TRBV20-1	-	-	TRBJ1-1	CSASLRDEAPEAFF	TGCAGTGCTAGCCTCAGGGATGAGGCCCCTGAAGCTTTCTTT
TRBV29-1	-	-	TRBJ1-1	CSVEDVAGAEAFF	TGCAGCGTTGAAGATGTGGCCGGGGCTGAAGCTTTCTTT
TRBV19	TRBD1	-	TRBJ1-2	CASSTQTGANYGYTF	TGTGCCAGTAGCACCCAGACAGGGGCTAACTATGGCTACACCTTC
TRBV7-3	-	-	TRBJ2-3	CASSFGSLQGKDTQYF	TGTGCCAGCAGCTTCGGTTCACTACAGGGTAAAGATACGCAGTATTTT
TRBV18	-	-	TRBJ1-2	CASSPSAGYGYTF	TGTGCCAGCTCACCTTCCGCGGGCTATGGCTACACCTTC
TRBV2	-	-	TRBJ2-3	CASSQLERSTQYF	TGTGCCAGCAGCCAACTGGAGCGTTCGACGCAGTATTTT
TRBV30	-	-	TRBJ1-2	CAWSRGTNYGYTF	TGTGCCTGGAGTCGGGGGACAAACTATGGCTACACCTTC
TRBV29-1	TRBD1	-	TRBJ1-1	CSVKKGASTEAFF	TGCAGCGTTAAGAAGGGGGCTAGTACTGAAGCTTTCTTT
TRBV12-3/TRBV12-4	TRBD1	-	TRBJ1-5	CASSSRGQGIYSNQPQHF	TGTGCCAGCAGTTCAAGAGGACAGGGGATTTATAGCAATCAGCCCCAGCATTTT
TRBV29-1	TRBD1	-	TRBJ1-1	CSVEQGQGRTEAFF	TGCAGCGTTGAACAGGGACAGGGGAGGACTGAAGCTTTCTTT
TRBV14	TRBD1	-	TRBJ2-1	CASSQDMGQGYNEQFF	TGTGCCAGCAGCCAAGATATGGGACAGGGATACAATGAGCAGTTCTTC
TRBV7-2	-	-	TRBJ2-6	CASSLGGNSGANVLTF	TGTGCCAGCAGCTTAGGAGGGAACTCTGGGGCCAACGTCCTGACTTTC
TRBV24-1	-	-	TRBJ2-3	CATSSGATTSTDTQYF	TGTGCCACCAGCTCTGGGGCTACGACGAGCACAGATACGCAGTATTTT
TRBV28	TRBD2	-	TRBJ2-5	CASGSGGEETQYF	TGTGCCAGCGGTAGCGGGGGGGAAGAGACCCAGTACTTC
TRBV20-1	TRBD2	-	TRBJ2-5	CSASGGVLGTQYF	TGCAGTGCTAGCGGGGGGGTTCTTGGGACCCAGTACTTC
TRBV5-4	-	-	TRBJ2-3	CASSLRGSRTDTQYF	TGTGCCAGCAGCTTGCGGGGTTCCCGCACAGATACGCAGTATTTT
TRBV6-6	TRBD2	-	TRBJ2-1	CASSHGGAGGLTEQFF	TGTGCCAGCAGTCACGGGGGGGCCGGAGGTTTAACTGAGCAGTTCTTC
TRBV18	-	-	TRBJ1-1	CASYASTNTEAFF	TGTGCCAGCTACGCGTCCACGAACACTGAAGCTTTCTTT
TRBV20-1	-	-	TRBJ1-5	CSARDQSRNQPQHF	TGCAGTGCTAGAGACCAGAGCCGCAATCAGCCCCAGCATTTT
TRBV29-1	TRBD1	-	TRBJ1-2	CSVPGQGNYGYTF	TGCAGCGTCCCTGGACAGGGTAACTATGGCTACACCTTC
TRBV29-1	-	-	TRBJ1-2	CSVDTPGQLNTNYGYTF	TGCAGCGTTGATACCCCTGGACAGTTGAATACTAACTATGGCTACACCTTC
TRBV2	-	-	TRBJ1-2	CASIRDTYGYTF	TGTGCCAGCATCAGGGACACCTATGGCTACACCTTC
TRBV6-6	TRBD2	-	TRBJ2-5	CASSYPAGGTETQYF	TGTGCCAGCAGTTACCCGGCGGGGGGGACGGAGACCCAGTACTTC
TRBV14	-	-	TRBJ1-4	CASSQEGPKLFF	TGTGCCAGCAGCCAAGAGGGCCCGAAACTGTTTTTT
TRBV9	-	-	TRBJ1-2	CASSVSRSNERYGYTF	TGTGCCAGCAGCGTAAGTAGGTCAAACGAGCGCTATGGCTACACCTTC
TRBV5-1	-	-	TRBJ1-5	CASSFGMDQPQHF	TGCGCCAGCAGCTTCGGGATGGATCAGCCCCAGCATTTT
TRBV18	TRBD1	few	TRBJ1-1	CASSPGQGGNTEAFF	TGTGCCAGCTCACCCGGACAGGGGGGGAACACTGAAGCTTTCTTT
TRBV19	-	once	TRBJ1-4	CASRQVATNEKLFF	TGTGCCAGTCGACAGGTGGCAACTAATGAAAAACTGTTTTTT
TRBV23-1	TRBD1	-	TRBJ1-1	CASSSRDSPNANGEAFF	TGCGCCAGCAGTTCTCGGGACAGCCCGAACGCGAACGGTGAAGCTTTCTTT
TRBV12-3/TRBV12-4	-	-	TRBJ2-1	CASSLQDAEQFF	TGTGCCAGCAGTTTGCAGGACGCTGAGCAGTTCTTC
TRBV30	-	once	TRBJ1-5	CAWSVGGRGGSRPQHF	TGTGCCTGGAGTGTAGGGGGGCGAGGGGGTAGTCGGCCCCAGCATTTT
TRBV9	TRBD2	-	TRBJ2-1	CASSVTPSGYNEQFF	TGTGCCAGCAGCGTAACCCCTAGCGGGTACAATGAGCAGTTCTTC
TRBV20-1	-	-	TRBJ1-5	CSARNPTGQPQHF	TGCAGTGCTAGAAACCCAACCGGGCAGCCCCAGCATTTT
TRBV15	-	-	TRBJ2-2	CATSRRQLNTGELFF	TGTGCCACCAGCAGGAGACAGCTGAACACCGGGGAGCTGTTTTTT
TRBV20-1	-	-	TRBJ1-2	CSARDSQGGYGYTF	TGCAGTGCTAGAGATTCCCAGGGTGGCTACGGCTACACCTTC
TRBV7-2	TRBD1	-	TRBJ2-3	CASSLTGIQTDTQYF	TGTGCCAGCAGCCTGACAGGGATCCAAACAGATACGCAGTATTTT
TRBV7-9	TRBD1	-	TRBJ1-2	CASSPGTGEGYTF	TGTGCCAGCAGCCCGGGGACAGGGGAAGGCTACACCTTC
TRBV12-3/TRBV12-4	-	-	TRBJ1-1	CASGSYTEAFF	TGTGCCAGCGGTAGTTACACTGAAGCTTTCTTT
TRBV5-1	-	-	TRBJ2-6	CASRRGYDGANVLTF	TGCGCCAGCAGGCGGGGTTACGATGGGGCCAACGTCCTGACTTTC
TRBV24-1	-	once	TRBJ2-7	CATSVGHRRTYEQYF	TGTGCCACCAGTGTCGGACACCGAAGAACCTACGAGCAGTACTTC
TRBV6-5	-	-	TRBJ1-2	CASSKGLGGYTF	TGTGCCAGCAGTAAAGGGCTGGGTGGCTACACCTTC
TRBV7-8	-	-	TRBJ1-1	CASSLDSPATEAFF	TGTGCCAGCAGCTTAGACAGCCCGGCCACTGAAGCTTTCTTT